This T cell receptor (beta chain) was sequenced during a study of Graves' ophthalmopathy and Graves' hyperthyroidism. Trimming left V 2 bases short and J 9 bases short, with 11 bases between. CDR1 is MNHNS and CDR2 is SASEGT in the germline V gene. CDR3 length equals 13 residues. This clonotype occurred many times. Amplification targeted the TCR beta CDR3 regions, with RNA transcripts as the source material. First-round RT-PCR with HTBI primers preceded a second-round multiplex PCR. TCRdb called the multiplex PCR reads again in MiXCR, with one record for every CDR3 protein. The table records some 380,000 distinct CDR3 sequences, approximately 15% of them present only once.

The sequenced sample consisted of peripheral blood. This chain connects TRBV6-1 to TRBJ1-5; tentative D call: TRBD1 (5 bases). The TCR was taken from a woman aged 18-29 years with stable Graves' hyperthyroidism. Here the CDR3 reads CASSELGVGPQHF. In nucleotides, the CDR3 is TGTGCCAGCAGTGAATTGGGGGTAGGGCCCCAGCATTTT.